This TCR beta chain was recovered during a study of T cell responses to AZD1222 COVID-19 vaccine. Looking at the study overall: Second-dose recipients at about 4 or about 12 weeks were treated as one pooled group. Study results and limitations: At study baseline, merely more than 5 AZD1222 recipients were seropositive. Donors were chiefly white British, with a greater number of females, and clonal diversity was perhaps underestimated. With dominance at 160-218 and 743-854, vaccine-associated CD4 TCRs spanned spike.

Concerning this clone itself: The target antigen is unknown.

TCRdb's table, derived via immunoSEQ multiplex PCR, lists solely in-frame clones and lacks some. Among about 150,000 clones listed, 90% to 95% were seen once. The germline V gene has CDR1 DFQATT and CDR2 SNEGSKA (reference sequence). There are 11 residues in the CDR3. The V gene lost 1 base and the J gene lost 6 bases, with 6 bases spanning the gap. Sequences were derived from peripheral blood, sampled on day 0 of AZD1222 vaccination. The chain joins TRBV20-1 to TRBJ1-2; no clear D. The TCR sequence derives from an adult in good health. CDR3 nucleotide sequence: TGCAGTGCTAGAGGGGCTCATGGCTACACCTTC. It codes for CSARGAHGYTF.